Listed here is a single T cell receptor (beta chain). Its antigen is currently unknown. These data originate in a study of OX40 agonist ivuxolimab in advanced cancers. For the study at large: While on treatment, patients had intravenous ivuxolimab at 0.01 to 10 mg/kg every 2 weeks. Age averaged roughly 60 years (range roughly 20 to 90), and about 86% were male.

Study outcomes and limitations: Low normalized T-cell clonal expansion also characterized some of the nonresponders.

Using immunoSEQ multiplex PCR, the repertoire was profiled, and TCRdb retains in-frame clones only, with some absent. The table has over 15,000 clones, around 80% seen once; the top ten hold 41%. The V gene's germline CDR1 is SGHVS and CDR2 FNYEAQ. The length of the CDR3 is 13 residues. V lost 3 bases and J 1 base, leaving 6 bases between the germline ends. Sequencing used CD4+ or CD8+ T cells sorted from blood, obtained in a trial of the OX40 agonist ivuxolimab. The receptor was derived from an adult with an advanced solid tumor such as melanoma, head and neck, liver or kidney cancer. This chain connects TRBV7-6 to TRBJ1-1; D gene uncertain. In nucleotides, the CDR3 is TGTGCCAGCAGCTTCGACGGGAACACTGAAGCTTTCTTT. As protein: CASSFDGNTEAFF.